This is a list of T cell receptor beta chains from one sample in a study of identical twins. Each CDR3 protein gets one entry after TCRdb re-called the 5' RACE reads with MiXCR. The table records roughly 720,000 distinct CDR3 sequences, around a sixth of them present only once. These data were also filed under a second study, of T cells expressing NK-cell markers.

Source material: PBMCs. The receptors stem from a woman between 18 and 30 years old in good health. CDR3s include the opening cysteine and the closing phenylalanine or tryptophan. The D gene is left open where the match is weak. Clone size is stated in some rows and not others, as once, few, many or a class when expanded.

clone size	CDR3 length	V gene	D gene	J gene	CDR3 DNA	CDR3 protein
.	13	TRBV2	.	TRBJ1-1	TGTGCCAGTTTGGCGGAGACTTACACTGAAGCTTTCTTT	CASLAETYTEAFF
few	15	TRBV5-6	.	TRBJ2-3	TGTGCCAGCAGCTTGCCCCTCACTGGGGCAGATACGCAGTATTTT	CASSLPLTGADTQYF
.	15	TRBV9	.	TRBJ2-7	TGTGCCAGCAGCGTCAGAGCGGGTTCTACCTACGAGCAGTACTTC	CASSVRAGSTYEQYF
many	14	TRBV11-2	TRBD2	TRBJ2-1	TGTGCCAGTAAAACTAGCGGGGCCTACAATGAGCAGTTCTTC	CASKTSGAYNEQFF
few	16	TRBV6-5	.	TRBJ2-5	TGTGCCAGCAGTTACTCAATTAGCCAGGGGTTCGGGACCCAGTACTTC	CASSYSISQGFGTQYF
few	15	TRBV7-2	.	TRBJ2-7	TGTGCCAGCAGCTTAGGCAGGGCCAGCTCCTACGAGCAGTACTTC	CASSLGRASSYEQYF
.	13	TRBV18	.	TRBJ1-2	TGTGCCAGCTCACCAGACGGAAACTATGGCTACACCTTC	CASSPDGNYGYTF
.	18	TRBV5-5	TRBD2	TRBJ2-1	TGTGCCAGCAGCTTGGCAGCGGGAGGGCCAGCTGATGACAATGAGCAGTTCTTC	CASSLAAGGPADDNEQFF
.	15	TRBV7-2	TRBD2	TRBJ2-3	TGTGCCAGCAGTCAGACTAGCGGGAAACCCGATACGCAGTATTTT	CASSQTSGKPDTQYF
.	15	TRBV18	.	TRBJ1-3	TGTGCCAGCTCACCACCAGGAGATTCTGGAAACACCATATATTTT	CASSPPGDSGNTIYF
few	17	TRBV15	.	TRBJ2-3	TGTGCCACCAGCTCAAGGGGGGCGGGGGCATTAGAAGATACGCAGTATTTT	CATSSRGAGALEDTQYF
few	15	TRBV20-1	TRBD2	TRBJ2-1	TGCAGTGCTAGACCCGGTAGCGGGAGGAGTCTTGAGCAGTTCTTC	CSARPGSGRSLEQFF
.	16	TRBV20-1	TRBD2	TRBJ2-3	TGCAGTGCTAGAGTTCTAGGACTAGCATTCGGAGATACGCAGTATTTT	CSARVLGLAFGDTQYF
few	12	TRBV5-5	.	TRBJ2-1	TGTGCCAGCAGCTCAAGTCTAGTTGAGCAGTTCTTC	CASSSSLVEQFF
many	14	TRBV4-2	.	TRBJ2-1	TGTGCCAGCAGCCAAGCTGGGACGACCAATGAGCAGTTCTTC	CASSQAGTTNEQFF
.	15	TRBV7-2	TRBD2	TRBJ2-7	TGTGCCAGCAGCCTCAGACTAGCGGGGGCCTACGAGCAGTACTTC	CASSLRLAGAYEQYF
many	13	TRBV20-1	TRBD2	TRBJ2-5	TGCAGTGCTAGGGGTAGCGGGACTTGGGCCCAGTACTTC	CSARGSGTWAQYF
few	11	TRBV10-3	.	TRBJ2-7	TGTGCCATCGGGAATAGCTACGAGCAGTACTTC	CAIGNSYEQYF
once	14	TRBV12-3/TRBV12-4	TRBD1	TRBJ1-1	TGTGCCAGCAGTTATAGGGGGCAAATCTCTGAAGCTTTCTTT	CASSYRGQISEAFF
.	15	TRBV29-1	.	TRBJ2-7	TGCAGCGTTGAAAGGGCCGGGACGGGCTCCTACGAGCAGTACTTC	CSVERAGTGSYEQYF
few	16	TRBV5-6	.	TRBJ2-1	TGTGCCAGCAGCTTGGTGGGAACGCACCGCCCCAATGAGCAGTTCTTC	CASSLVGTHRPNEQFF
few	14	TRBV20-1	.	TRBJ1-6	TGCAGTGCTATCCCAGACGCCTTTAATTCACCCCTCCACTTT	CSAIPDAFNSPLHF
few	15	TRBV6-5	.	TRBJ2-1	TGTGCCAGCAGTTCGGGGAGGCTCTCGGGGAATGAGCAGTTCTTC	CASSSGRLSGNEQFF
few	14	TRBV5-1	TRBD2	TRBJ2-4	TGCGCCAGCAGCCCCGGACTAGCGGGAGGCATTCAGTACTTC	CASSPGLAGGIQYF
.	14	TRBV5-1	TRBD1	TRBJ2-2	TGCGCCAGCGCCTCGGGACAGGACACCGGGGAGCTGTTTTTT	CASASGQDTGELFF
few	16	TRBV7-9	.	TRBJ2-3	TGTGCCAGCAGCTTAGAGTCTGGCGGGGTCACAGATACGCAGTATTTT	CASSLESGGVTDTQYF
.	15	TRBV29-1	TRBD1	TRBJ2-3	TGCAGCGTTGAACCGACAGGGTGGTATGGTGATACGCAGTATTTT	CSVEPTGWYGDTQYF
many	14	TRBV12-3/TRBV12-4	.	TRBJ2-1	TGTGCCAGCAGGGCTGGGGCGGGATACAATGAGCAGTTCTTC	CASRAGAGYNEQFF
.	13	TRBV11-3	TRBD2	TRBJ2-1	TGTGCCAGCAGCTTAGACTCTAGCGGAGAGCAGTTCTTC	CASSLDSSGEQFF
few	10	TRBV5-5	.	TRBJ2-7	TGTGCCAGCAGCTTGGCAGGGATCCTCTTC	CASSLAGILF
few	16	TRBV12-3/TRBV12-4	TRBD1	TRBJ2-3	TGTGCCAGCAGGCCTTCCGGGACAGGGGGCCAGGGGACGCAGTATTTT	CASRPSGTGGQGTQYF
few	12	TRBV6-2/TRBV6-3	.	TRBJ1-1	TGTGCCAGCAGTTACGAGAACACTGAAGCTTTCTTT	CASSYENTEAFF
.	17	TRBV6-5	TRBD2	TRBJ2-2	TGTGCCAGCAGTTACCCTCCTGGACTAGAGGAGAGCGGGGAGCTGTTTTTT	CASSYPPGLEESGELFF
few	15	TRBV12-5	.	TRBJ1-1	TGTGCTAGTGGTTCCCCCCCTAACACCAACACTGAAGCTTTCTTT	CASGSPPNTNTEAFF
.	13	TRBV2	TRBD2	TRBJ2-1	TGTGCCAGCGGACTAGCGGGGAACAATGAGCAGTTCTTC	CASGLAGNNEQFF
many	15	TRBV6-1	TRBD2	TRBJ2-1	TGTGCCAGCAGTCCCCGACTAGCGGGATACAATGAGCAGTTCTTC	CASSPRLAGYNEQFF
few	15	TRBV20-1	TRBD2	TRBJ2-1	TGCAGTGCTAGACCCGGCGGGGGTTCCTACAATGAGCAGTTCTTC	CSARPGGGSYNEQFF
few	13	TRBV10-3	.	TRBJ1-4	TGTGCCATCAGTGGCCCAACTAATGAAAAACTGTTTTTT	CAISGPTNEKLFF
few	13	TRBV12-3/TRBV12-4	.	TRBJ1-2	TGTGCCAGCAGTTTCCCCAGGGGCTCTGGCTACACCTTC	CASSFPRGSGYTF